This TCR beta chain was profiled in a study of CD8+CD57+ T cells in acquired aplastic anemia (dated by TCRdb to 2017 to 2018). In the study overall: On average, sorted CD4+ and CD8+ cells yielded around 3.5 ug of extracted DNA, with a range of 0.2 to 27.4 ug. CD8+CD57+ expansion was defined as a frequency above the mean frequency observed in healthy subjects.

CDR1 is given as SQVTM and CDR2 as ANQGSEA, both from the germline V gene. The V end gives up 7 bases and the J end 9 bases, leaving 8 bases in the junction not matched to a gene. The CDR3 contains 13 residues, cysteine and phenylalanine counted. Only the CDR3 DNA stays, 39 bases, in frame from base 1. The full study reports these points: Roughly 30 CD8+ CDR3 sequences were shared between patients and controls but appeared highly expressed in patients and within their immunodominant clones. Between patients and healthy controls, no significant difference in CD8+ Simpson's diversity was found (P=0.060).

Profiling of TCR beta VDJ combinations and CDR3 sequences used genomic DNA as the template. An Illumina HiSeq 2000 was used for TCR repertoire sequencing. In the source study's methods: TRBV/TRBJ rearrangement plots, CDR3 size and DJ length profiles, and Simpson's diversity index were used to evaluate the repertoires. The most abundant DNA sequence in the deep sequencing data was defined as the immunodominant clone. CDR3 amino acid sequences were screened for sharing across subjects and were compared with published repertoires and the VDJdb database. Through fastp at Q25 and MiXCR, TCRdb rebuilt clones from the public reads, retaining in-frame beta chains. A single entry per CDR3 protein holds the most common genes and DNA from its merged rows. It is TCRdb's table, rather than the study itself, that gives the V and J calls and clone size. Counted in this sample were about 470,000 distinct CDR3 sequences; about a third of them appeared once. The ten largest clones take up roughly 0.8% of the sample.

Flow cytometry had shown CD8+CD57+ cell expansion in the patients selected for sequencing. All patients had severe acquired aplastic anemia diagnosed by International Study of Aplastic Anemia and Agranulocytosis and Camitta criteria. No therapy had been received by the patients at the time of blood sampling. In the study, sorted CD4+ and CD8+ blood T cells from patients with severe aplastic anemia and from healthy subjects underwent deep sequencing of TCR repertoires. Patients were enrolled under clinicaltrials.gov protocols 00001620, 01623167, 00001397, 00071045, 00081523 and 00961064 in the USA. Ficoll-Paque density gradient centrifugation was used to isolate peripheral blood mononuclear cells. CD4+ and CD8+ T cells were sorted by FACS or magnetic beads before DNA extraction. This clonotype was recorded at least ten times. Its cognate antigen has yet to be identified. Nothing much larger sits one base from this clone, and base qualities are not available.

Source material: sorted CD4+, CD8+, or CD8+CD57+ T cells (not recorded which) from PBMCs. This sequence uses TRBV29-1 and TRBJ2-1, and 11 bases in between align with TRBD2. This receptor was identified in a human donor with aplastic anemia. The bases read TGCAGCGGGGGACTAGCGGAGGTGGGTGAGCAGTTCTTC. The encoded protein is CSGGLAEVGEQFF.